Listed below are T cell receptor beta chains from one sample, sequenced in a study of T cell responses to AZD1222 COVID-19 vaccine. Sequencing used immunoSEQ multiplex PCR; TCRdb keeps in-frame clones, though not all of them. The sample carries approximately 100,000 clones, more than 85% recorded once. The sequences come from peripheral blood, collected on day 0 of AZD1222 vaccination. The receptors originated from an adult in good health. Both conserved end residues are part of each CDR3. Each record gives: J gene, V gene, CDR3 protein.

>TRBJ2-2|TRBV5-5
CASSPQTTGELFF
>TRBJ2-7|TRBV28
CASSPLSGNSYEQYF
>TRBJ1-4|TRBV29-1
CSVVAVNEKLFF
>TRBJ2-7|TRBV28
CATGTLPGQGSYEQYF
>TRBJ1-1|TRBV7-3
CASSLLENTEAFF
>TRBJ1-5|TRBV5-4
CASSLFGVRNQPQHF
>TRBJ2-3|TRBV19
CASSPERLAGATDTQYF
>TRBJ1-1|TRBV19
CASRLQGTWRTEAFF
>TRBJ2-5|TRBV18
CASSPGAEGETQYF
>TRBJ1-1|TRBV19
CASSTGQGLTEAFF
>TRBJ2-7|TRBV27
CASSYGLAGGRSSYEQYF
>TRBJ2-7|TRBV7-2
CASSLTMGLAGEQYF
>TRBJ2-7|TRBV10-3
CAISEVGMSYEQYF
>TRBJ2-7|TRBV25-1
CASSEYLGQGVDEQYF
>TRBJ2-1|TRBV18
CASSPRVLTGEFNEQFF
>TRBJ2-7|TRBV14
CASSQVDSATYEQYF